These 19 T cell receptor beta chains were sequenced from one sample in a study of shared clonotypes between healthy human individuals. Measured with immunoSEQ multiplex PCR; TCRdb has only the in-frame clones, and not every one. Among about 2.5 million clones listed, around 90% were seen once. Material for sequencing was naive CD4+ T cells from PBMCs. Subset given: CD45RA+ positively selected. These receptors came from a man between 18 and 29 years old in good health. Some clones in this sample may be carry-over from other donors' samples.

V gene TRBV10-3 combines with J gene TRBJ1-2; maybe TRBD1 (5 bases). The germline V and J ends were trimmed by 7 bases and 1 base, with 19 bases remaining between them. Germline CDR1 ENHRY, CDR2 SYGVKD. This CDR3 is built from 16 residues. The DNA for the CDR3 is TGTGCCATCAAAAGCACCGGGGACGGATTTAACTATGGCTACACCTTC. This gives the protein CAIKSTGDGFNYGYTF.

The sample holds one count of this clone. The chain recombines TRBV7-9 with TRBJ1-4; D gene ambiguous. With 4 bases removed from V and 15 bases from J, the gap between germline ends came to 12 bases. Germline values: CDR1 SEHNR, CDR2 FQNEAQ (reference sequence). The CDR3 runs 11 residues. CDR3 sequence (DNA): TGTGCCAGCAGCTCCGGATACGGAGTGTTTTTT. This encodes CASSSGYGVFF. Looking up the rest from reference TRBV7-9 and TRBJ1-4 gives the full variable domain: DTGVSQNPRHKITKRGQNVTFRCDPISEHNRLYWYRQTLGQGPEFLTYFQNEAQLEKSRLLSDRFSAERPKGSFSTLEIQRTEQGDSAMYLCASSSGYGVFFGSGTQLSVL.

This clone appeared once. The CDR3 region is CASSSYLYPYSYEPYNEQFF. As DNA, the CDR3 is TGTGCCAGCAGTTCTTACCTCTACCCTTACAGCTATGAGCCATACAATGAGCAGTTCTTC. The chain uses TRBV27 and TRBJ2-1; D unresolved. This CDR3 is 20 amino acids long. CDR1 and CDR2 (germline): MNHEY, SMNVEV (reference sequence). The ends were cut back, 4 bases at V and 4 bases at J, with 29 bases in the middle.

The rearrangement uses TRBV6-6 and TRBJ1-2; 11 nucleotides align to TRBD1. Germline V gene lookup returns CDR1 MNHNY and CDR2 SVGAGI (reference sequence). The CDR3 length is 13 residues. V lost 7 bases, J lost 4 bases, and 2 bases stayed unmatched. DNA for the CDR3: TGTGCCAGCACGGGGACAGGGGGCTATGGCTACACCTTC. Translating gives CASTGTGGYGYTF.

On this clone itself: Other DNA sequences in the same sample also yield this CDR3. The genes are TRBV6-5 and TRBJ2-7; D uncertain. The length of the CDR3 is 11 residues. Trimming removed 5 bases from V and 3 bases from J, with 5 bases in between. Germline V gene sequence: CDR1 MNHEY, CDR2 SVGAGI. The CDR3 coding sequence is TGTGCCAGCAGTCAAAGCTACGAGCAGTACTTC. Protein sequence: CASSQSYEQYF.

Here the CDR3 reads CASSYSTYNSPLHF. The CDR3 nucleotides are TGTGCCAGCAGTTACTCAACCTATAATTCACCCCTCCACTTT. This sequence joins TRBV6-6 and TRBJ1-6; D call uncertain. This CDR3 contains 14 residues. V lost 0 bases and J lost 2, with 2 bases in between. Germline V CDR1 and CDR2: MNHNY, SVGAGI (reference sequence).

This clone is a singleton in its sample. J is TRBJ1-2 and V is TRBV28, with D possibly matching TRBD1 (5 bases). The CDR3 totals 14 residues. Trimming stripped 1 base from V and 4 bases from J, with 10 bases between. In germline, CDR1 is MDHEN, CDR2 SYDVKM. This chain's CDR3 is CASSLYPGTYGYTF. The CDR3 DNA follows: TGTGCCAGCAGTTTATACCCAGGGACCTATGGCTACACCTTC.

V usage is TRBV5-1 and J usage is TRBJ2-4; TRBD2 might be the D (5 bases). The length of the CDR3 is 15 residues. With 5 bases removed from V and 1 base from J, the gap between germline ends came to 13 bases. Germline V lookup: CDR1 SGHRS, CDR2 YFSETQ. Here the CDR3 DNA reads TGCGCCAGCAGTTCGGCGGGTGCGGCCAAAAACATTCAGTACTTC. This gives the protein CASSSAGAAKNIQYF.

The rearrangement uses TRBV28 and TRBJ2-7; D possibly matches TRBD1 or TRBD2 (5 bases each). From germline, CDR1 is MDHEN and CDR2 SYDVKM. Trimming took off 4 bases at V and 0 bases at J, with 16 bases between the two ends. The CDR3 has 16 amino acids. The CDR3 loop reads CASSSPGRPNSYEQYF. The CDR3 DNA reads as TGTGCCAGCAGTTCCCCGGGACGGCCAAACTCCTACGAGCAGTACTTC. Using reference TRBV28 and TRBJ2-7 for the parts outside the CDR3, the full variable domain is DVKVTQSSRYLVKRTGEKVFLECVQDMDHENMFWYRQDPGLGLRLIYFSYDVKMKEKGDIPEGYSVSREKKERFSLILESASTNQTSMYLCASSSPGRPNSYEQYFGPGTRLTVT.

V usage is TRBV28 and J usage is TRBJ2-6; D not certain. This CDR3 contains 15 residues. The germline V gene encodes CDR1 MDHEN and CDR2 SYDVKM. Deletions cut 5 bases from V and 0 bases from J, with 8 bases between. CDR3 sequence (DNA): TGTGCCAGCAGTCTCGGGCTCTCTGGGGCCAACGTCCTGACTTTC. Protein: CASSLGLSGANVLTF.

Comments on this clone: Other nucleotide sequences in the sample specify the same CDR3. This chain connects TRBV18 to TRBJ2-7; TRBD1 matches 7 bases. The V gene's germline CDR1 is KGHSH and CDR2 LQKENI. The junction had 3 bases not matched to a gene; V was cut back by 3 bases and J by 4 bases. This CDR3 contains 13 residues. CDR3 protein: CASSPPGQYEQYF. The CDR3 region has the DNA TGTGCCAGCTCACCCCCGGGACAGTACGAGCAGTACTTC. Full variable domain (missing parts from reference TRBV18 and TRBJ2-7): NAGVMQNPRHLVRRRGQEARLRCSPMKGHSHVYWYRQLPEEGLKFMVYLQKENIIDESGMPKERFSAEFPKEGPSILRIQQVVRGDSAAYFCASSPPGQYEQYFGPGTRLTVT.

The V and J genes are TRBV5-1 and TRBJ2-3, with D unclear. Germline V gene sequence: CDR1 SGHRS, CDR2 YFSETQ. The CDR3 consists of 15 residues. The germline V and J ends were trimmed by 5 bases and 0 bases, with 13 bases remaining between them. CDR3 amino acids: CASREQSSSTDTQYF. The CDR3 nucleotides are TGCGCCAGCAGGGAACAGAGCTCTAGCACAGATACGCAGTATTTT.

The CDR3 reads CASSITGGTANVLTF. The CDR3 DNA follows: TGTGCCAGTAGTATAACGGGGGGTACGGCCAACGTCCTGACTTTC. The rearrangement joins TRBV19 to TRBJ2-6, with 7 bases matching TRBD2. Trimming took 2 bases from V and 6 from J; bases not matched to a gene: 4. The CDR3 extends over 15 amino acids. Germline values: CDR1 LNHDA, CDR2 SQIVND (reference sequence).

The CDR3 loop reads CASSTRWTSGTDTQYF. In DNA, the CDR3 is TGTGCCAGCAGTACAAGATGGACTAGCGGCACAGATACGCAGTATTTT. V is TRBV28 and J is TRBJ2-3, with 9 bases matching TRBD2. V shed 5 bases, J shed 1 base, and the junction held 7 bases outside the gene matches. The V gene's germline CDR1 is MDHEN and CDR2 SYDVKM. The CDR3 has 16 amino acids.

This chain connects TRBV7-7 to TRBJ2-1; 11 nucleotides match TRBD1. Germline assignment: CDR1 SSHAT and CDR2 FNYEAQ (reference sequence). There are 14 residues in the CDR3. V lost 5 bases to trimming and J lost 10 bases; unmatched junction nucleotides: 7. Written as DNA, the CDR3 is TGTGCCAGCAGCCCGGACAGGGGGCGAGGGGAGCAGTTCTTC. It encodes CASSPDRGRGEQFF.

The chain uses TRBV19 and TRBJ2-3; 7 bases agree with TRBD1. The CDR3 has 18 residues. Trimming removed 11 bases from V and 0 bases from J; junction bases left unmatched: 20. Germline V gives CDR1 LNHDA, CDR2 SQIVND (reference sequence). CDR3 sequence (DNA): TGTGCCGCAGGTCCGGGACAGCGTCTCGTAACTAGCACAGATACGCAGTATTTT. Protein: CAAGPGQRLVTSTDTQYF.

A note on this clone: Within the sample, other DNA sequences also encode this same CDR3. The chain uses TRBV5-1 and TRBJ2-1; D is undetermined. Per germline, CDR1 SGHRS and CDR2 YFSETQ. The germline V and J ends were trimmed by 4 bases and 0 bases, with 5 bases remaining between them. The CDR3 spans 13 residues. The CDR3 DNA reads TGCGCCAGCAGCGGTGGCTCCTACAATGAGCAGTTCTTC. It yields the protein CASSGGSYNEQFF. Supplemented by reference TRBV5-1 and TRBJ2-1, the full variable domain reads KAGVTQTPRYLIKTRGQQVTLSCSPISGHRSVSWYQQTPGQGLQFLFEYFSETQRNKGNFPGRFSGRQFSNSRSEMNVSTLELGDSALYLCASSGGSYNEQFFGPGTRLTVL.

In this sample, this clone turned up once. The rearrangement joins TRBV11-2 to TRBJ2-1, with D unclear. V lost 1 base and J lost 5, with 12 bases in between. Per the germline V gene, CDR1 is SGHAT and CDR2 is FQNNGV. This CDR3 has 15 residues. The CDR3 DNA follows: TGTGCCAGCAGCTTAGGGCTCCTCCCAAACAATGAGCAGTTCTTC. The encoded protein is CASSLGLLPNNEQFF. Complete variable domain (other parts from reference TRBV11-2 and TRBJ2-1): EAGVAQSPRYKIIEKRQSVAFWCNPISGHATLYWYQQILGQGPKLLIQFQNNGVVDDSQLPKDRFSAERLKGVDSTLKIQPAKLEDSAVYLCASSLGLLPNNEQFFGPGTRLTVL.

The chain uses TRBV6-1 and TRBJ2-3; the D call may be TRBD1 or TRBD2 (5 bases each). CDR3 length equals 20 residues. Per the germline V gene, CDR1 is MNHNS and CDR2 is SASEGT. V lost 2 bases, J lost 0 bases, and 24 bases lay in between. CDR3 sequence: CASSELRGHWTPSSTDTQYF. CDR3 DNA sequence: TGTGCCAGCAGTGAATTACGGGGTCATTGGACACCCTCTAGCACAGATACGCAGTATTTT.